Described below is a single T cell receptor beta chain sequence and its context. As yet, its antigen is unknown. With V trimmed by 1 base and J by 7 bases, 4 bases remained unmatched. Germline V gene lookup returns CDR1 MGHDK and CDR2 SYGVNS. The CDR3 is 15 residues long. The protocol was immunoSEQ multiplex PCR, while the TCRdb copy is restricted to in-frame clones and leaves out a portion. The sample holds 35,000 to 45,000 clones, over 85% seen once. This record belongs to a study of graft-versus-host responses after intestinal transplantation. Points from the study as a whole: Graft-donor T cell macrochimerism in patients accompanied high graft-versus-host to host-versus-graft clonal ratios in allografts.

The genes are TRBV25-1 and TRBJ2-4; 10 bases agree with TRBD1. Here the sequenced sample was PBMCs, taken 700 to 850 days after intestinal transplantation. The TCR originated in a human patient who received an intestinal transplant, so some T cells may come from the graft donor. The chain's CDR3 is CASSESGTGANIQYF. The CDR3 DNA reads TGTGCCAGCAGTGAATCCGGGACAGGGGCCAACATTCAGTACTTC.